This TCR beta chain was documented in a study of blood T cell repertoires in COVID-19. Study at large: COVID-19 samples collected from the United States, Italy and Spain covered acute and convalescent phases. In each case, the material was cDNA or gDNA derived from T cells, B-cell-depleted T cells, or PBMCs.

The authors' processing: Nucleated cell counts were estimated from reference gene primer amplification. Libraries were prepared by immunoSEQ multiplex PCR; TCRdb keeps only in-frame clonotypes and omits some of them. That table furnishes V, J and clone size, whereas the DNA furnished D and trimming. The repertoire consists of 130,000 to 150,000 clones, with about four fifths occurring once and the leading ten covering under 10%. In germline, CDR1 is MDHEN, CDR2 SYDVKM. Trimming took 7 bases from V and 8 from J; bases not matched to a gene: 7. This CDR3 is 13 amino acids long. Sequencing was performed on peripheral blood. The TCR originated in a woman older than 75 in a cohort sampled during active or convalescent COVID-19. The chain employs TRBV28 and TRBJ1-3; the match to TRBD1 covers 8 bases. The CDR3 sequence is CASIQTGVYTIYF. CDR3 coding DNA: TGTGCCAGCATCCAGACAGGGGTGTACACCATATATTTT.